These 15 T cell receptor beta chains originate from one sample sequenced in a study of beta chain features in type 1 diabetes. Notes on the study in general: Moderate yet significant TCRB CDR3 shortening was seen in Type 1 diabetes patients in all four CD4+ subsets.

Expressed TCRB transcripts got sequenced, as all isolated RNA was reverse transcribed. Sequencing was performed with immunoSEQ multiplex PCR; in TCRdb, only in-frame clones are kept and a portion is missing. The data show over 25,000 clones, roughly 56% seen once. Antigen specificity for these receptors is unknown. The specimen sequenced was Tregs from blood. The receptors shown here come from a woman aged 18-30 years with type 1 diabetes.

The chain joins TRBV6-5 to TRBJ2-1; the D gene is possibly TRBD2 (6 bases). The length of the CDR3 is 13 residues. Trimming cost V 10 bases and J 6 bases, with 16 bases left between them. The germline V gene encodes CDR1 MNHEY and CDR2 SVGAGI. CDR3 loop: CATVIPGLNEQFF. The DNA for the CDR3 is TGTGCCACCGTAATACCGGGACTCAATGAGCAGTTCTTC.

This clone turned up a few times. The rearrangement uses TRBV7-2 and TRBJ1-3; no clear D. The CDR3 spans 14 residues. Germline loops: CDR1 SGHTA, CDR2 FQGNSA. Trimming took off 3 bases at V and 8 bases at J, with 14 bases between the two ends. The CDR3 DNA is TGTGCCAGCAGCTTCCGAAGACTGGAGGACACCATATATTTT. Translation: CASSFRRLEDTIYF.

The rearrangement links TRBV5-1 to TRBJ2-5; 8 bases line up with TRBD1. There are 16 residues in the CDR3. V shed 4 bases, J shed 3 bases, and the junction held 11 bases outside the gene matches. Per the germline V gene, CDR1 is SGHRS and CDR2 is YFSETQ. CDR3 sequence: CASSAPDRGPKETQYF. In DNA, the CDR3 is TGCGCCAGCAGCGCCCCAGACAGGGGCCCTAAAGAGACCCAGTACTTC. The full variable domain, in which reference TRBV5-1 and TRBJ2-5 provide the parts outside the CDR3, is KAGVTQTPRYLIKTRGQQVTLSCSPISGHRSVSWYQQTPGQGLQFLFEYFSETQRNKGNFPGRFSGRQFSNSRSEMNVSTLELGDSALYLCASSAPDRGPKETQYFGPGTRLLVL.

The chain uses TRBV15 and TRBJ2-1; 12 nucleotides match TRBD2. The CDR3 runs 16 residues. Trimming cost V 4 bases and J 9 bases; bases outside gene matches: 10. Germline CDR1 reads LNHNV; CDR2 reads YYDKDF (reference sequence). CDR3 protein: CATSTMTSGRKGEQFF. The CDR3 nucleotides read TGTGCCACCAGCACTATGACTAGCGGGAGAAAGGGTGAGCAGTTCTTC.

The V gene is TRBV9, the J gene TRBJ2-2; D might be TRBD2 (5 bases). Trimming left V 2 bases short and J 4 bases short, with 12 bases between. The CDR3 consists of 15 residues. Per germline, CDR1 SGDLS and CDR2 YYNGEE. The CDR3 region is CASSVRTGSTGELFF. The CDR3 bases are TGTGCCAGCAGCGTGCGGACGGGAAGCACCGGGGAGCTGTTTTTT.

This clone was found a few times. This chain uses TRBV29-1 with TRBJ2-6; 8 positions match TRBD1. CDR1 SQVTM and CDR2 ANQGSEA come from the germline V gene. The CDR3 has 15 residues. Losses at the gene ends were 4 bases for V and 0 bases for J; bases not matched to a gene: 2. CDR3 sequence: CSVATGGSGANVLTF. CDR3 in DNA: TGCAGCGTTGCCACAGGGGGCTCTGGGGCCAACGTCCTGACTTTC.

V and J are TRBV4-2 and TRBJ1-1; 8 nucleotides line up with TRBD1. Trimming took 4 bases from V and 5 from J; bases not matched to a gene: 15. The CDR3 spans 17 residues. Germline assignment: CDR1 LGHNA and CDR2 YNFKEQ. The CDR3 DNA reads TGTGCCAGCAGCCCTTCTTTAACAGGGGGATTTGGGACTGAAGCTTTCTTT. Protein product: CASSPSLTGGFGTEAFF.

DNA of the CDR3: TGTGCCAGCAGTTTTCAGGGTGGGCACCGTACCATATATTTT. Residues: CASSFQGGHRTIYF. This rearrangement joins TRBV28 to TRBJ1-3; TRBD1 might be the D (5 bases). In germline, CDR1 is MDHEN, CDR2 SYDVKM. V lost 3 bases to trimming and J lost 10 bases, with 16 bases between them. This CDR3 is built from 14 residues.

The chain employs TRBV6-4 and TRBJ1-5; TRBD1 matches at 7 bases. This CDR3 region has 13 residues. The V gene end was trimmed by 3 bases and the J gene end by 4 bases; junction bases not matched to a gene: 0. Germline V CDR1 and CDR2: MRHNA, SNTAGT. CDR3 nucleotides: TGTGCCAGCAGTGAACAGGGGAATCAGCCCCAGCATTTT. Amino acid sequence: CASSEQGNQPQHF.

The chain uses TRBV7-9 and TRBJ2-7; a weak D match, TRBD1 (6 bases). CDR1 SEHNR and CDR2 FQNEAQ come from the germline V gene (reference sequence). This CDR3 spans 14 amino acids. The ends were cut back, 2 bases at V and 5 bases at J, with 13 bases in the middle. CDR3 sequence reads: CASSLYRANDEQYF. The CDR3 coding sequence is TGTGCCAGCAGCTTATACAGGGCGAACGACGAGCAGTACTTC.

This clone has a handful of counts. The V call is TRBV19, the J call TRBJ2-2; no clear D. The V and J ends lost 7 bases and 8 bases respectively, with 17 bases between them. Germline V gene data show CDR1 as LNHDA and CDR2 as SQIVND (reference sequence). The CDR3 runs 14 residues. For the CDR3, the DNA is TGTGCCAGTACCCTCGGCGGTCCTAATGGGGAGCTGTTTTTT. It specifies CASTLGGPNGELFF.

This chain links TRBV18 with TRBJ2-3; 12 bases align to TRBD2. Losses at the gene ends were 3 bases for V and 5 bases for J; bases not matched to a gene: 6. From germline, CDR1 is KGHSH and CDR2 LQKENI. This CDR3 spans 16 amino acids. The DNA of the CDR3 is TGTGCCAGCTCACCGACTAGCGGGAGTGGCGGAGATACGCAGTATTTT. This encodes CASSPTSGSGGDTQYF.

The CDR3: CASSPGLVWGQYF. The CDR3 nucleotides read TGTGCCAGCAGCCCCGGACTAGTCTGGGGGCAGTACTTC. The chain is built from TRBV11-2 and TRBJ2-7, with TRBD2 identical over 7 bases. This CDR3 is 13 amino acids long. Trimming cost V 5 bases and J 9 bases; bases outside gene matches: 10. Looked up from germline, CDR1 is SGHAT and CDR2 is FQNNGV.

This chain uses TRBV18 with TRBJ2-6, with TRBD1 matching 8 bases. The CDR3 sequence is 18 residues long. J lost 2 bases, V lost 5 bases, and 11 bases had no gene match. Germline V lookup: CDR1 KGHSH, CDR2 LQKENI. This CDR3 is CASSTTGMTGAGANVLTF. The CDR3 coding sequence is TGTGCCAGCTCAACCACCGGGATGACAGGGGCTGGGGCCAACGTCCTGACTTTC.

The CDR3 reads CASSEVLAGGAGELFF. As DNA, the CDR3 is TGTGCCAGCAGTGAAGTGCTAGCGGGAGGAGCCGGGGAGCTGTTTTTT. The chain is built from TRBV2 and TRBJ2-2; TRBD2 agrees at 11 bases. The J segment lost 6 bases and the V segment lost 1 base, leaving 4 bases of the junction unmatched. Germline V gene sequence: CDR1 SNHLY, CDR2 FYNNEI. This CDR3 spans 16 amino acids.